These T cell receptor beta chains were read from a single sample in a study of T cell repertoires in cytomegalovirus infection. TCRdb itself ran the reads through MiXCR, one entry per CDR3 protein. The sample has around 280,000 distinct CDR3 sequences; roughly 9.3% are singletons. Sequenced input: PBMCs. The receptors derive from a human donor in good health (CMV status not recorded). Some clones in this sample may be carry-over from other donors' samples. Both conserved end residues are part of each CDR3. A D gene is named only where the DNA matches it firmly. Clone size is given for some rows only: seen once, a few or many times, or a class if the clone is expanded.

cdr3_aa,v_call,d_call,j_call,clone_size
CASSSVVLAGGGDTQYF,TRBV7-2,TRBD2,TRBJ2-3,once
CASSFMGQQKETQYF,TRBV7-2,TRBD1,TRBJ2-5,.
CSVDRGTRGYTF,TRBV29-1,.,TRBJ1-2,many
CSVNSGNTIYF,TRBV29-1,.,TRBJ1-3,many
CASSLQLYTQYF,TRBV7-2,.,TRBJ2-3,many
CASSSDRVSNVLTF,TRBV2,TRBD1,TRBJ2-6,few
CASSYARRHYNSPLHF,TRBV6-2/TRBV6-3,.,TRBJ1-6,many
CASSLVVGQGPYNEQFF,TRBV7-8,TRBD1,TRBJ2-1,many
CASPGEAQETQYF,TRBV28,.,TRBJ2-5,many
CSARAGQAKNIQYF,TRBV20-1,TRBD1,TRBJ2-4,many
CASSPNSGGETQYF,TRBV12-3/TRBV12-4,TRBD2,TRBJ2-5,many
CASSLRLRDTGELFF,TRBV5-6,.,TRBJ2-2,.
CAISGTGGTDTQYF,TRBV10-3,TRBD1,TRBJ2-3,many
CSARVRTQYF,TRBV20-1,.,TRBJ2-3,few
CASSSYGYTF,TRBV7-9,.,TRBJ1-2,many
CASSHPTGTEAFF,TRBV4-2,.,TRBJ1-1,.
CASSSARDRREKLFF,TRBV28,TRBD1,TRBJ1-4,.
CASRTETGTGYEQFF,TRBV5-5,TRBD1,TRBJ2-1,few
CASSERRQGDSSKAFF,TRBV10-1,TRBD1,TRBJ1-1,many
CASSLGDRPMNTEAFF,TRBV5-3,.,TRBJ1-1,.
CASSLAGDSNQPQHF,TRBV5-1,.,TRBJ1-5,many
CASSAGTGNHEQFF,TRBV9,TRBD1,TRBJ2-1,many
CSVDEDRAYNEQFF,TRBV29-1,TRBD1,TRBJ2-1,.
CASSFGGENQPQHF,TRBV5-1,.,TRBJ1-5,.
CASSPQASTGELFF,TRBV4-1,.,TRBJ2-2,many
CASSLSGSGGLWDEQFF,TRBV5-1,TRBD2,TRBJ2-1,few
CASRVPTGYGYTF,TRBV28,.,TRBJ1-2,many
CASSPTAFNSPLHF,TRBV25-1,.,TRBJ1-6,many
CASSYPGNQETQYF,TRBV6-6,.,TRBJ2-5,few
CASSSETENTEAFF,TRBV7-6,.,TRBJ1-1,few
CASSQQDRENSPLHF,TRBV4-1,TRBD1,TRBJ1-6,many
CASNRPGGQGANTEAFF,TRBV11-2,TRBD1,TRBJ1-1,.
CASSYTSRALYNEQFF,TRBV6-5,.,TRBJ2-1,few
CSGPRRQGGTEAFF,TRBV29-1,TRBD1,TRBJ1-1,.
CASSWTASNQPQHF,TRBV6-1,.,TRBJ1-5,many
CASSLAGTSGGPLDTQYF,TRBV7-2,TRBD2,TRBJ2-3,many
CATRQGNTGELFF,TRBV28,.,TRBJ2-2,.
CSARSVGLLNQPQHF,TRBV20-1,.,TRBJ1-5,few
CASRLGLAGGRNEQFF,TRBV19,TRBD2,TRBJ2-1,many
CSARASAPKGAQYF,TRBV20-1,.,TRBJ2-3,.
CASGPLGLLSDTQYF,TRBV12-3/TRBV12-4,.,TRBJ2-3,many
CSAPDRATEAFF,TRBV20-1,TRBD1,TRBJ1-1,few
CASSLARGLGTEAFF,TRBV7-9,.,TRBJ1-1,many
CASSPRPGGTDTQYF,TRBV7-9,.,TRBJ2-3,many
CASSQEGGSRGYTF,TRBV4-2,.,TRBJ1-2,.
CASSQFKGGNSRTYNEQFF,TRBV23-1,.,TRBJ2-1,.
CASREQGALGGYTF,TRBV6-1,TRBD1,TRBJ1-2,many
CASSQESHGELFF,TRBV14,.,TRBJ2-2,many
CASSLGRQGGTEAFF,TRBV5-4,TRBD1,TRBJ1-1,.
CASSLVAGPRDQPQHF,TRBV12-3/TRBV12-4,.,TRBJ1-5,many
CASHGRGPTNEKLFF,TRBV19,TRBD1,TRBJ1-4,few
CASSSTGITGELFF,TRBV12-3/TRBV12-4,.,TRBJ2-2,many
CASSETSGGQGEQFF,TRBV2,TRBD2,TRBJ2-1,.
CASSLRLPSTDTQYF,TRBV28,.,TRBJ2-3,.
CASSPPWMERETQYF,TRBV7-9,.,TRBJ2-5,few